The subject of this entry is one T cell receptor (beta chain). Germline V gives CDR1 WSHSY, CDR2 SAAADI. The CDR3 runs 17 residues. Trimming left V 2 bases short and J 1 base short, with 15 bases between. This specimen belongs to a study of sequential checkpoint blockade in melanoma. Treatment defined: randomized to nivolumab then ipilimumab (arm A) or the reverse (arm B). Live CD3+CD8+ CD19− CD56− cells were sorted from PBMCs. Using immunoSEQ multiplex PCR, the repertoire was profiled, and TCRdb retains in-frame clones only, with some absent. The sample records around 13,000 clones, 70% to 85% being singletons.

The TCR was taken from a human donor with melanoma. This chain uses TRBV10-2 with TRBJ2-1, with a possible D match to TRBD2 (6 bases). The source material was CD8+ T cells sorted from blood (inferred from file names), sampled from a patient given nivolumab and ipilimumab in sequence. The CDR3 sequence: CASSERLGAVSYNEQFF. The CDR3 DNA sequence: TGCGCCAGCAGTGAGAGACTAGGAGCGGTGTCCTACAATGAGCAGTTCTTC.